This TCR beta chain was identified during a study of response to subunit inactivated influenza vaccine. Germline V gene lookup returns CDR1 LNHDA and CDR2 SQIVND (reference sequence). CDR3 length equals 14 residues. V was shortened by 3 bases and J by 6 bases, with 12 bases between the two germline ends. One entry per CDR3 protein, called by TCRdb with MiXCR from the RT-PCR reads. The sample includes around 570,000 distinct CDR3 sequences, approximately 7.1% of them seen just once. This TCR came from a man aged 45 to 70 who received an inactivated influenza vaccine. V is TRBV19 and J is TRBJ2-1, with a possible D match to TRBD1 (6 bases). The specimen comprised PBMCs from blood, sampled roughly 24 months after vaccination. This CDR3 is CASSIGGQLNEQFF. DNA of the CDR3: TGTGCCAGTAGTATTGGGGGCCAACTCAATGAGCAGTTCTTC.